Described below is a single T cell receptor (beta chain) sequence and its context. Its antigen is unidentified. Authors' analysis steps: Filtering was not the same, since immunoSEQ gave junction-only sequences without quality scores. The protocol was immunoSEQ multiplex PCR, while the TCRdb copy is restricted to in-frame clones and leaves out a portion. V and J calls and clone size follow that table, whereas D and trimming were derived from the DNA. The table lists about 1,900,000 clones, about 95% of them singletons. Naive CD8 isolation took CD45RO-negative cells positively selected for CCR7 and excluded terminally differentiated effector memory CD45RA+ cells. This sample was included in a study of shared clonotypes between healthy human individuals. Study-level results: Depth was large, yet rarefaction showed that sorted-subset sequencing was incomplete. Unshared clonotypes carried lower generation probabilities than those common to all four donors. Exclusively blood specimens were collected; tissue repertoires likely differ.

The CDR3 consists of 14 residues. The V and J ends lost 3 bases and 5 bases, in that order; junction bases with no gene match: 3. Per the germline V gene, CDR1 is WNHNN and CDR2 is SYGVQD (reference sequence). Material: naive CD8+ T cells sorted from blood. The TCR originated in a man between 18 and 29 years old in good health. V and J are TRBV10-1 and TRBJ2-7; 11 bases fit TRBD2. CDR3 loop: CASSDTSGSHEQYF. The DNA of the CDR3 is TGCGCCAGCAGTGACACTAGCGGGAGCCACGAGCAGTACTTC.